Shown below are 18 T cell receptor beta chains from a single sample sequenced in a study of control samples from healthy donors and cancer patients. Assay used: immunoSEQ multiplex PCR; TCRdb lists only in-frame clones, some missing. Of about 150,000 clones in the sample, roughly 94% were seen once. Sequenced sample: blood. These receptors were obtained from a man aged 40-50 years in good health.

CDR3 nucleotides: TGTGCCAGCAGCGTAGCTACCGGGACAGCCTATGGCTACACCTTC. Translated, it gives CASSVATGTAYGYTF. The chain couples TRBV9 to TRBJ1-2, with 7 bases that match TRBD1. The CDR3 has 15 residues. V trimming: 0 bases; J trimming: 4 bases; junction bases outside the gene matches: 6. From germline, CDR1 is SGDLS and CDR2 YYNGEE. Filled out from reference TRBV9 and TRBJ1-2, the complete variable domain reads DSGVTQTPKHLITATGQRVTLRCSPRSGDLSVYWYQQSLDQGLQFLIQYYNGEERAKGNILERFSAQQFPDLHSELNLSSLELGDSALYFCASSVATGTAYGYTFGSGTRLTVV.

This clone was observed a handful of times. In DNA form, the CDR3 reads TGTGCCAGTAGTATAGTCCAAGGGCCCCAGCATTTT. Translated, it gives CASSIVQGPQHF. The J gene is TRBJ1-5, the V gene TRBV19; D is unclear. The V end was cut by 1 base, the J end by 9 bases, with 7 bases between. The CDR3 extends over 12 amino acids. Germline V gives CDR1 LNHDA, CDR2 SQIVND (reference sequence).

V gene TRBV5-1 combines with J gene TRBJ2-5; 11 bases match TRBD2. V was pared by 4 bases and J by 4 bases, with 9 bases of the junction left unmatched. Looked up from germline, CDR1 is SGHRS and CDR2 is YFSETQ. The CDR3 loop spans 16 amino acids. CDR3 protein: CASSRGTSGGRETQYF. CDR3 sequence (DNA): TGCGCCAGCAGCCGGGGGACTAGCGGCGGTCGAGAGACCCAGTACTTC.

The rearrangement uses TRBV7-2 and TRBJ1-1, with 8 bases lining up with TRBD1. Germline V gives CDR1 SGHTA, CDR2 FQGNSA. This CDR3 contains 15 residues. V lost 6 bases, J lost 4 bases, and 10 bases stayed unmatched. The CDR3 DNA follows: TGTGCCAGCAGACCGGACAGGGATGGGGGCACTGAAGCTTTCTTT. It is translated as CASRPDRDGGTEAFF.

The V gene is TRBV9, the J gene TRBJ2-6; D call uncertain. This CDR3 is 16 amino acids long. Germline loops: CDR1 SGDLS, CDR2 YYNGEE. Trimming pared 4 bases from V and 0 bases from J, leaving 11 bases between. The CDR3 spells CASSPRHNSGANVLTF. As DNA, the CDR3 is TGTGCCAGCAGCCCGCGTCATAACTCTGGGGCCAACGTCCTGACTTTC.

The chain uses TRBV2 and TRBJ1-2; D is unresolved. The CDR3 has 14 residues. Germline CDR1 reads SNHLY; CDR2 reads FYNNEI. The V end was cut by 5 bases, the J end by 5 bases, with 15 bases between. CDR3 DNA: TGTGCCAGCAGTTTCCGCGGCAAGAATTATGGCTACACCTTC. As protein: CASSFRGKNYGYTF.

This chain links TRBV7-9 with TRBJ1-1, with D maybe TRBD1 (5 bases). Trimming pared 1 base from V and 7 bases from J, leaving 10 bases between. Germline CDR1 SEHNR, CDR2 FQNEAQ (reference sequence). The CDR3 is 13 amino acids. CDR3 protein: CASSLGGSSEAFF. The CDR3, as DNA: TGTGCCAGCAGCTTAGGGGGGTCCAGTGAAGCTTTCTTT.

The chain employs TRBV24-1 and TRBJ1-4; 7 bases align to TRBD1. V lost 11 bases and J lost 4; bases outside the gene matches: 21. The CDR3 has 18 residues. The germline CDR1 and CDR2 sequences are KGHDR and SFDVKD. This chain's CDR3 is CAIPGRGRPDGHNEKLFF. Here the CDR3 DNA reads TGTGCCATCCCCGGGAGGGGGCGCCCGGACGGACATAATGAAAAACTGTTTTTT.

V gene TRBV11-2 combines with J gene TRBJ2-7, with D perhaps assigned TRBD1 or TRBD2 (5 bases each). CDR1 and CDR2 (germline): SGHAT, FQNNGV. Trimming took off 5 bases at V and 6 bases at J, with 11 bases between the two ends. This CDR3 is built from 12 residues. The CDR3, as DNA: TGTGCCAGCAGCCCCGGGGCGAGCGAGCAGTACTTC. Translating it yields CASSPGASEQYF.

For this clone: The sample holds other DNA sequences that translate to the same CDR3. This chain uses TRBV5-1 with TRBJ1-1; a possible D gene is TRBD1 (5 bases). V lost 1 base and J 1 base, leaving 5 bases between the germline ends. The CDR3 covers 13 residues. Germline assignment: CDR1 SGHRS and CDR2 YFSETQ. The CDR3 bases are TGCGCCAGCAGCTTGACAGGGAACACTGAAGCTTTCTTT. Protein sequence: CASSLTGNTEAFF.

J is TRBJ2-1 and V is TRBV6-4, with D tentatively TRBD2 (6 bases). The CDR3 loop spans 15 amino acids. The germline gives CDR1 MRHNA, CDR2 SNTAGT. Trimming took 8 bases from V and 6 from J, leaving 20 bases between them. The CDR3 coding sequence is TGTGCCAGCGCCACGGGGGACTTCCCTGCCAATGAGCAGTTCTTC. It translates to CASATGDFPANEQFF.

The chain recombines TRBV7-2 with TRBJ1-1, with 9 positions matching TRBD1. J was trimmed by 1 base and V by 5 bases; bases with no gene match: 5. This CDR3 is 15 amino acids long. The germline V gene encodes CDR1 SGHTA and CDR2 FQGNSA. The CDR3 DNA is TGTGCCAGCAGCCAAACAGGGGGCGCGAACACTGAAGCTTTCTTT. Amino acids: CASSQTGGANTEAFF.

The CDR3 here is CASSLQGRVGYGYTF. The DNA of the CDR3 is TGTGCCAGCAGTTTACAGGGGAGGGTTGGCTATGGCTACACCTTC. This chain uses TRBV28 with TRBJ1-2, with D possibly being TRBD1 (6 bases). V was trimmed by 2 bases and J by 4 bases, leaving 14 bases between them. The CDR3 spans 15 residues. Germline values: CDR1 MDHEN, CDR2 SYDVKM.

V usage is TRBV12-3 or TRBV12-4 and J usage is TRBJ1-1; a weak D match, TRBD1 (6 bases). With 6 bases removed from V and 3 bases from J, the gap between germline ends came to 11 bases. This CDR3 is built from 13 residues. This chain's CDR3 is CASSRGRDTEAFF. CDR3 in DNA: TGTGCCAGCAGCCGGGGGCGGGACACTGAAGCTTTCTTT.

The V gene is TRBV19, the J gene TRBJ2-1; 15 positions match TRBD2. CDR3 size: 17 residues. V gave up 4 bases and J gave up 7 bases; unmatched junction bases: 8. Germline V gene sequence: CDR1 LNHDA, CDR2 SQIVND (reference sequence). CDR3 in amino acids: CASSTGLAGGFENEQFF. Here the CDR3 DNA reads TGTGCCAGTAGTACGGGACTAGCGGGGGGTTTTGAAAATGAGCAGTTCTTC.

This sequence joins TRBV7-2 and TRBJ2-3, with TRBD1 matching over 9 bases. CDR3 length: 15 amino acids. From germline, CDR1 is SGHTA and CDR2 FQGNSA. V shed 8 bases and J 3 bases; nucleotides not matched to a gene: 9. CDR3: CASGKQGARTDTQYF. DNA for the CDR3: TGTGCCAGCGGAAAACAGGGGGCACGAACAGATACGCAGTATTTT.

The gene calls are TRBV12-3 or TRBV12-4 and TRBJ2-5; no definite D call. Between the trimmed V and J ends, which lost 6 bases and 4 bases, there was a span of 12 bases. The CDR3 runs to 13 residues. The CDR3 loop is CASSPDGTETQYF. In DNA form, the CDR3 reads TGTGCCAGCAGCCCTGATGGAACAGAGACCCAGTACTTC.

The rearrangement joins TRBV3-1 (or the pseudogene TRBV3-2) to TRBJ2-2, with 7 bases aligning to TRBD2. CDR3 length: 16 residues. After removal of 3 bases from V and 4 bases from J, the junction contained 8 bases not matched to a gene. Germline-derived CDR1 and CDR2 are LGHDT and YNNKEL (reference sequence). DNA of the CDR3: TGTGCCAGCAGCCATCGGGGAGGGGTTGGCACCGGGGAGCTGTTTTTT. Translating gives CASSHRGGVGTGELFF.